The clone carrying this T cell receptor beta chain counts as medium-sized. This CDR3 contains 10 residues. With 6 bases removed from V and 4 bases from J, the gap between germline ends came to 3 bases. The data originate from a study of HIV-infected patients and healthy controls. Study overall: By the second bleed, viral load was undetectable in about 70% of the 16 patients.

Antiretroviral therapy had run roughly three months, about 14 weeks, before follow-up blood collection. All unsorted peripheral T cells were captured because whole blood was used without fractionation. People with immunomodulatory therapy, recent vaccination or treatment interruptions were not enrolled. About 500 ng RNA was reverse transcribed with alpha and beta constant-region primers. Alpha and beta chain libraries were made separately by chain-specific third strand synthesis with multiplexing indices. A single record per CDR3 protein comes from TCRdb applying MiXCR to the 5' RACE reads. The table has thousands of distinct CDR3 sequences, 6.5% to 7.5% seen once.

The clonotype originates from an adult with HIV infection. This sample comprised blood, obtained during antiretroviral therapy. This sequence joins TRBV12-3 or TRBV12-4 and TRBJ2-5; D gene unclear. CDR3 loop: CASRGETQYF. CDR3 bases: TGTGCCAGCAGGGGAGAGACCCAGTACTTC.